The clone carrying this TCR beta chain came up a few times. What it recognizes is unknown. Germline is not matched at one junction end, which may reflect a read error. The record originates from a study of T-cell reconstitution after alpha-beta-depleted transplantation in children. Study conclusions and caveats: A year had passed since transplant, and T-cell counts and diversity by then came mostly from newly produced T cells. Expanded graft clones, several hundred of them, were reportedly the source of alpha-beta T cells about two months after transplant. For some patients, TCRbeta diversity was high at day 60 because of recipient T cells and thymic progenitors that survived.

Preparation of the TCRbeta library involved a method that used unique molecular identifiers. TCRdb re-analysed the PCR reads in MiXCR, keeping a single row per CDR3 protein. The table lists about 490,000 distinct CDR3 sequences, about 10% of them singletons. The TCR sequence derives from a child aged 2 to 15 with inherited bone marrow failure, due to receive a stem cell transplant. Sequenced material: PBMCs, taken before TCRalphabeta/CD19-depleted stem cell transplant.

This CDR3 reads CASSYSSTGENF. The CDR3 DNA follows: TGTGCCAGCAGTTACTCATCGACAGGGGAGAACTTC. The rearrangement joins TRBV6-2 or TRBV6-3 to TRBJ2-7; 8 nucleotides match TRBD1. The CDR3 runs 12 residues. Germline CDR1 reads MNHEY; CDR2 reads SVGEGT.